This T cell receptor (beta chain) was identified during a study of blood T cell repertoires in COVID-19. Study details: Donors in the United States, Italy and Spain gave samples during acute or convalescent COVID-19.

Germline V gives CDR1 MNHEY, CDR2 SMNVEV (reference sequence). Between the trimmed V and J ends, which lost 3 bases and 4 bases, there was a span of 12 bases. The CDR3 spans 14 residues. The cohort comprised adults aged 18 to 89 years residing in under 30 US areas. Grouping used clinical history reported by participants in a survey and questionnaire. Cohort 3 donors were reported recovered after two negative PCRs, clearance, or symptom resolution. Method: immunoSEQ multiplex PCR; TCRdb's copy keeps in-frame clones and lacks some. The table shows under 200,000 clones, with roughly four fifths occurring only once.

The chain uses TRBV27 and TRBJ1-1; D remains unclear. The sequence came from a man in his fifties or sixties who had recovered from COVID-19. The sample taken for sequencing was PBMCs or T cells enriched from blood (not recorded which). The chain's CDR3 is CASSLRARGTEAFF. The CDR3 region has the DNA TGTGCCAGCAGTTTGCGGGCTAGAGGCACTGAAGCTTTCTTT.